This TCR beta chain was documented in a study of blood T cell repertoires in COVID-19. Study information: Researchers got acute and convalescent COVID-19 samples from the United States, Italy and Spain. T cells, B-cell-depleted T cells, or PBMCs supplied cDNA or gDNA.

Profiling relied on immunoSEQ multiplex PCR, and the TCRdb table lists in-frame clones only, not all of them. The sample lists roughly 140,000 clones, about 87% occurring once. CDR3 length: 14 amino acids. From germline, CDR1 is WSHSY and CDR2 SAAADI. The V and J ends lost 8 bases and 3 bases, in that order; junction bases with no gene match: 4. The receptor was isolated from an elderly woman with acute or convalescent COVID-19. The genes are TRBV10-2 and TRBJ2-7, with 13 bases aligning to TRBD2. Sequencing was carried out using peripheral blood. CDR3 sequence: CASQRLAGGYEQYF. CDR3 bases: TGCGCCAGCCAGAGACTAGCGGGAGGCTACGAGCAGTACTTC.